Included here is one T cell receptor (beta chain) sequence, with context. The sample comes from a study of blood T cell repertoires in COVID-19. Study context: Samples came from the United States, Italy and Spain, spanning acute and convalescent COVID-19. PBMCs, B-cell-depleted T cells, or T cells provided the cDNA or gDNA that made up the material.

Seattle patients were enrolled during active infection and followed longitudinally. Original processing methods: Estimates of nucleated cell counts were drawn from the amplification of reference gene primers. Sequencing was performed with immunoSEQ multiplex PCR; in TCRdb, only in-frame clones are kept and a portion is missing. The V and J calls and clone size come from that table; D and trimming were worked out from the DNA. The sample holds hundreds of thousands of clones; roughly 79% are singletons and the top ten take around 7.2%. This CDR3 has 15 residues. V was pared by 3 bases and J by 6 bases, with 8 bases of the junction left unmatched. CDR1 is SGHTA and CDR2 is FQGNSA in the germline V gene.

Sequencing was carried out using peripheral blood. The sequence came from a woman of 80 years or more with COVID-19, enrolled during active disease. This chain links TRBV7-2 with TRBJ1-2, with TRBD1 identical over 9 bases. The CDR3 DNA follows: TGTGCCAGCAGCTTGGGGGACAGGGTCGGCGATGGCTACACCTTC. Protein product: CASSLGDRVGDGYTF. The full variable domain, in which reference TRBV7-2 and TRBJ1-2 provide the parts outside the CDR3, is GAGVSQSPSNKVTEKGKDVELRCDPISGHTALYWYRQSLGQGLEFLIYFQGNSAPDKSGLPSDRFSAERTGGSVSTLTIQRTQQEDSAVYLCASSLGDRVGDGYTFGSGTRLTVV.